The clone carrying this T cell receptor beta chain was recorded once. This record comes from a study of blood T cell repertoires in COVID-19. As for the study in general: The study drew acute and convalescent COVID-19 samples from the United States, Italy and Spain. T cells, B-cell-depleted T cells, or PBMCs supplied cDNA or gDNA.

Methods used by the authors: Amplification from reference gene primers served as the basis for estimated nucleated cell counts. Only in-frame clones appear in the TCRdb table, and some are missing; sequencing was by immunoSEQ multiplex PCR. That table furnishes V, J and clone size, whereas the DNA furnished D and trimming. Of fewer than 300,000 clones listed, approximately 82% are singletons. With 2 bases clipped from V and 4 bases from J, the junction kept 5 bases outside the gene matches. Looked up from germline, CDR1 is WNHNN and CDR2 is SYGVQD (reference sequence). CDR3 length: 15 residues. The sample comprised peripheral blood. The source is a woman aged 18-35 years with acute or convalescent COVID-19. The chain employs TRBV10-1 and TRBJ2-1; 7 bases are a match to TRBD2. The CDR3 sequence is CASSETSVEYNEQFF. For the CDR3, the DNA is TGCGCCAGCAGTGAGACTAGCGTAGAATACAATGAGCAGTTCTTC.